The T cell receptor (beta chain) under discussion was sequenced for a study of blood T cell repertoires in COVID-19. Study context: Acute and convalescent COVID-19 specimens originated in the United States, Italy and Spain. PBMCs, B-cell-depleted T cells, or T cells provided the cDNA or gDNA that made up the material.

Seattle patient enrollment occurred during active infection, with longitudinal follow-up thereafter. Original processing notes: Amplifying reference gene primers gave estimates of nucleated cell counts. Assay used: immunoSEQ multiplex PCR; TCRdb lists only in-frame clones, some missing. The V and J calls and clone size come from that table; D and trimming were worked out from the DNA. The sample holds about 240,000 clones, about 88% seen once. CDR1 and CDR2 from the germline V gene are SGHRS and YFSETQ. The CDR3 consists of 16 residues. V was trimmed by 1 base and J by 2 bases, leaving 12 bases between them.

This clonotype was obtained from a woman aged 45-65 years with COVID-19, enrolled during active disease. This sequence joins TRBV5-1 and TRBJ2-2; TRBD2 might be the D (5 bases). Source material: peripheral blood. The DNA for the CDR3 is TGCGCCAGCAGCTTGACTATTGACTATAACACCGGGGAGCTGTTTTTT. Translated: CASSLTIDYNTGELFF.